The clone carrying this T cell receptor (beta chain) was seen many times. Its antigen is not identified. The authors took PBMCs from 8.5 to 10 ml fresh peripheral blood. The source of the sample is a study of T cells in Graves' hyperthyroidism and ophthalmopathy. General study results and limits: Within blood appeared most thyroid clonotypes that had expanded above 0.001.

The source material, RNA transcripts, was used to amplify TCR beta CDR3 regions. The HTBI set primed first-round TCR CDR3 RT-PCR. TCRdb ran MiXCR on the multiplex PCR reads and lists one entry per CDR3 protein. This table has a few hundred thousand distinct CDR3 sequences, approximately 14% appearing once. The germline CDR1 and CDR2 sequences are DFQATT and SNEGSKA (reference sequence). Trimming shortened V by 3 bases and J by 0 bases, and 9 bases separated the two germline ends. CDR3 length: 14 amino acids. The TCR originated in a woman in her thirties with Graves' hyperthyroidism. The sample was blood. The genes are TRBV20-1 and TRBJ2-1; D unresolved. CDR3 amino acids: CSASDRSSYNEQFF. DNA of the CDR3: TGCAGTGCTAGTGATCGGAGCTCCTACAATGAGCAGTTCTTC.